Included here is one TCR beta chain sequence, with context. The target antigen is unknown. The data originate from a study of OX40 agonist ivuxolimab in advanced cancers. On the study more broadly: Previous treatment with anti-PD-1, anti-PD-L1 or anti-CTLA-4 therapy was allowed; roughly 40% had received some. Findings of the study overall: Still undetermined is the antigen specificity of the expanded peripheral T cells. At 0.1 to 3.0 mg/kg, CD4+ and CD8+ blood T cells expanded clonally by week 6.

Germline-derived CDR1 and CDR2 are WSHSY and SAAADI. Trimming took 3 bases from V and 2 from J; bases not matched to a gene: 1. The length of the CDR3 is 14 residues. The repertoire was sequenced with immunoSEQ multiplex PCR; TCRdb's copy has only in-frame clones and lacks some. The data contain about 32,000 clones, approximately 80% of them singletons. This chain links TRBV10-2 with TRBJ2-7; 10 bases fit TRBD2. The sequence derives from an adult with an advanced solid tumor such as melanoma, head and neck, liver or kidney cancer. The specimen comprised CD4+ or CD8+ T cells sorted from blood, sampled in a trial of the OX40 agonist ivuxolimab. The CDR3 is CASSDSGGPYEQYF. CDR3 sequence (DNA): TGCGCCAGCAGTGATAGCGGGGGGCCCTACGAGCAGTACTTC.